Described below is a single T cell receptor (beta chain) sequence and its context. Using immunoSEQ multiplex PCR, the repertoire was profiled, and TCRdb retains in-frame clones only, with some absent. The profile shows 170,000 or so clones, more than 70% of them singletons. Germline V lookup: CDR1 LGHDT, CDR2 YNNKEL (reference sequence). V trimming: 3 bases; J trimming: 5 bases; junction bases outside the gene matches: 10. This CDR3 contains 16 residues. The source of the sample is a study of blood T cell repertoires in COVID-19. This rearrangement joins TRBV3-1 (or the pseudogene TRBV3-2) to TRBJ2-5, with 9 bases that match TRBD1. The source is a man in his forties or fifties with active or convalescent COVID-19. Sequencing used peripheral blood. CDR3 DNA sequence: TGTGCCAGCAGCCATCACGCGGGACAGGGTTTGGAGACCCAGTACTTC. It specifies CASSHHAGQGLETQYF.